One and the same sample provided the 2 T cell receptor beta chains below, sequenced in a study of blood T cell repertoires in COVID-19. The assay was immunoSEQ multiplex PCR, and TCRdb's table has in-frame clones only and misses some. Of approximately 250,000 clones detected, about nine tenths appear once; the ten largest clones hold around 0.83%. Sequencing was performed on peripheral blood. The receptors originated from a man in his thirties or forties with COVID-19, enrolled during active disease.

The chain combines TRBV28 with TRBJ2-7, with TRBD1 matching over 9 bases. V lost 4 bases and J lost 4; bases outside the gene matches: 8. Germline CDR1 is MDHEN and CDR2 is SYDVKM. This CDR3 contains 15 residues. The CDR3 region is CASSSRTGVKYEQYF. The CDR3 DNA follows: TGTGCCAGCAGTTCCCGGACAGGGGTCAAGTACGAGCAGTACTTC.

This CDR3 is CASSLTGGRGGSPLHF. CDR3 sequence (DNA): TGTGCCAGCAGCTTAACGGGTGGGAGGGGAGGTTCACCCCTCCACTTT. The rearrangement links TRBV7-3 to TRBJ1-6; D might be TRBD1 (5 bases). CDR1 SGHTA and CDR2 FQGTGA come from the germline V gene. The CDR3 runs to 16 residues. The V end lost 0 bases, the J end lost 9 bases, and 15 bases lay between the germline ends.